The source of this T cell receptor (beta chain) is a study of blood T cells in healthy people across ages. Through a sample-barcoded 5' primer and a J-beta primer mix, a second PCR was run for roughly 6 to 11 cycles. A single record per CDR3 protein comes from TCRdb applying MiXCR to the 5' RACE reads. The top ten hold approximately 40% of the sample, which has 700,000 to 900,000 distinct CDR3 sequences, about 55% seen once. This clonotype occurred a few times. V trimming: 1 base; J trimming: 5 bases; junction bases outside the gene matches: 6. The germline V gene encodes CDR1 SGHRS and CDR2 YFSETQ. This CDR3 spans 15 amino acids.

Sequenced material: blood. The chain links TRBV5-1 to TRBJ2-1; 7 positions match TRBD2. This TCR was recovered from a man older than 75 in good health. In DNA, the CDR3 is TGCGCCAGCAGCTTGAGGTCTAGCGGAGACAATGAGCAGTTCTTC. Its protein product is CASSLRSSGDNEQFF.